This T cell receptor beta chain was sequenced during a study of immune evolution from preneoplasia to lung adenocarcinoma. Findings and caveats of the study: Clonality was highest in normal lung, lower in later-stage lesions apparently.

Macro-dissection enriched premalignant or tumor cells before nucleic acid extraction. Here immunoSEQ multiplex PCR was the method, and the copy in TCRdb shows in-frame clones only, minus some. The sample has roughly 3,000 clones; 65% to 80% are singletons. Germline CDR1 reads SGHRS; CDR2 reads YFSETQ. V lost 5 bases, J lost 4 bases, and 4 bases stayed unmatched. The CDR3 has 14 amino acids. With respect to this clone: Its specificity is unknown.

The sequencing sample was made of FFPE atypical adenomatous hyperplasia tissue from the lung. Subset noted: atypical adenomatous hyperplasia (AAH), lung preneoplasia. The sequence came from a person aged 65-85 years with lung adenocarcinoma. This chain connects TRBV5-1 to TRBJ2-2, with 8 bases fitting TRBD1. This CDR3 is CASSPGGITGELFF. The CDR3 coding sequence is TGCGCCAGCAGTCCAGGGGGCATCACCGGGGAGCTGTTTTTT. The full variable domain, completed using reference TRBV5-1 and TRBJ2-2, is KAGVTQTPRYLIKTRGQQVTLSCSPISGHRSVSWYQQTPGQGLQFLFEYFSETQRNKGNFPGRFSGRQFSNSRSEMNVSTLELGDSALYLCASSPGGITGELFFGEGSRLTVL.